This TCR beta chain was found in a study of regulatory T cells in long-lasting Graves disease. Through Arm-PCR of CDR3 regions and iRepertoire HTBI primers, TCR beta libraries were built. From the multiplex PCR reads, TCRdb called clonotypes with MiXCR, one entry per CDR3 protein. The table has 420,000 or so distinct CDR3 sequences, 16% seen once. Germline CDR1 is MNHNS and CDR2 is SASEGT. The CDR3 runs to 15 residues. V was cut by 6 bases and J by 4 bases, with 18 bases left in between. Time point here: newly diagnosed GD, antithyroid drugs for less than 3 months. RNA extracted from PBMCs served as the sequencing template. These same data were also listed under a study on T cells in Graves' hyperthyroidism and ophthalmopathy. That work states: Each patient was aged 18 to 65 and had newly diagnosed hyperthyroidism of under 2 months' duration. Stable hyperthyroidism was told apart from ophthalmopathy by a model built on 13 V-J features.

The receptor was isolated from a woman aged 18-29 years with Graves disease. This chain links TRBV6-1 with TRBJ1-1, with D possibly matching TRBD1 (5 bases). The sequences come from peripheral blood mononuclear cells (PBMCs), collected at new diagnosis, from a patient treated with antithyroid drugs. CDR3 region: CASRGVTGRGTEAFF. The CDR3 DNA reads TGTGCCAGCAGGGGAGTAACAGGACGGGGCACTGAAGCTTTCTTT.